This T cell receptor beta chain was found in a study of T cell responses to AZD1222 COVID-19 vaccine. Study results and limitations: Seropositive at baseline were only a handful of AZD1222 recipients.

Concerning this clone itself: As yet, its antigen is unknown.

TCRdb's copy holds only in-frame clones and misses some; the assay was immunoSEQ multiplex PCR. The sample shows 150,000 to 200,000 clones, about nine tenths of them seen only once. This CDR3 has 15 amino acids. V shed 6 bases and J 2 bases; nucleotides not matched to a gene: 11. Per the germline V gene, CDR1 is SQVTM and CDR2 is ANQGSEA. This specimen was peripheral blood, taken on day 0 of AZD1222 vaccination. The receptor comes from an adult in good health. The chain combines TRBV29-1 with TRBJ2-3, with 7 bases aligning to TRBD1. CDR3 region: CSVIRRDSHTDTQYF. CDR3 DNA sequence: TGCAGCGTAATCCGCCGGGACAGCCACACAGATACGCAGTATTTT.